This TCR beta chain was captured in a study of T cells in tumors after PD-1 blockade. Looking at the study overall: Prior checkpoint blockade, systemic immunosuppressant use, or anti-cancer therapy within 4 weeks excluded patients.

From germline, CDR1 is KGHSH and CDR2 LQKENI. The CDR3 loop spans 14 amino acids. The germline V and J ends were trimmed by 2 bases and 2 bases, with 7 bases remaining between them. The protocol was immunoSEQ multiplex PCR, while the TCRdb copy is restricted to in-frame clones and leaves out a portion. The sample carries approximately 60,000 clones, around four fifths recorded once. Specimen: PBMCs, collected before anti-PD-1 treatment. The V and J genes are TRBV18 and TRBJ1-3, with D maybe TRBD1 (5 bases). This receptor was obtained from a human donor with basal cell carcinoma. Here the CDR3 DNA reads TGTGCCAGCTCACCAGGGACTCCTGGAAACACCATATATTTT. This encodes CASSPGTPGNTIYF.